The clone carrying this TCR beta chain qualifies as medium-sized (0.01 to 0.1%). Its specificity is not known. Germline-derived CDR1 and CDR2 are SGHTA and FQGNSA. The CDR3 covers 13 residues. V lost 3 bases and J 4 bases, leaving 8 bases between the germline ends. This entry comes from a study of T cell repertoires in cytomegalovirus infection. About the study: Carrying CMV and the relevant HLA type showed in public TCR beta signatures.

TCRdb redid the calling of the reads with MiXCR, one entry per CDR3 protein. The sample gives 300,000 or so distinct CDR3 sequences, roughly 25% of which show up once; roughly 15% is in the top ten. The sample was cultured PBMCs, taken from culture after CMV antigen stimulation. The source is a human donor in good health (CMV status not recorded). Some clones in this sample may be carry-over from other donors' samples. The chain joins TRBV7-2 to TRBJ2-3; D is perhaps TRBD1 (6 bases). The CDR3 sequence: CASSFEGADTQYF. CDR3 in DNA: TGTGCCAGCAGCTTCGAGGGGGCAGATACGCAGTATTTT.